These 15 T cell receptor beta chains were all obtained from the same sample, sequenced in a study of T cells expressing NK-cell markers. TCRdb re-called the 5' RACE reads and gives one entry per CDR3 protein, without DNA. Recorded for this sample: 300,000 to 500,000 distinct CDR3 sequences. Specimen: blood T cells: a sorted CD56 or NKG2C T cell subset, CD4+ or CD8+ T cells, or bulk PBMC T cells (not recorded which). The receptors originated from a woman aged 50 to 65 in good health.

J is TRBJ2-1 and V is TRBV10-3; TCRdb's D call of TRBD2 is untestable without DNA. The CDR3 is made up of 14 amino acids. Germline V CDR1 and CDR2: ENHRY, SYGVKD. CDR3 in amino acids: CAISAGTSYNEQFF.

The chain has TRBV15 and TRBJ2-6. CDR3 length: 15 residues. Germline CDR1 LNHNV, CDR2 YYDKDF (reference sequence). CDR3: CATSRDRGRANVLTF.

V usage is TRBV7-8 and J usage is TRBJ2-7; the TRBD2 assignment by TCRdb is unverifiable without DNA. The CDR3 sequence is 15 residues long. Germline assignment: CDR1 SGHVS and CDR2 FQNEAQ. The CDR3 sequence: CASIPRDGETYEQYF.

The chain has TRBV11-2 and TRBJ2-2; TCRdb's D gene call, TRBD1, goes unchecked for lack of DNA. The CDR3 sequence is 14 residues long. In germline, CDR1 is SGHAT, CDR2 FQNNGV. CDR3 loop: CASASLRGSGELFF. Combining the CDR3 with reference TRBV11-2 and TRBJ2-2 gives the whole variable domain EAGVAQSPRYKIIEKRQSVAFWCNPISGHATLYWYQQILGQGPKLLIQFQNNGVVDDSQLPKDRFSAERLKGVDSTLKIQPAKLEDSAVYLCASASLRGSGELFFGEGSRLTVL.

The V call is TRBV20-1, the J call TRBJ1-4. In germline, CDR1 is DFQATT, CDR2 SNEGSKA (reference sequence). CDR3 length: 14 residues. The chain's CDR3 is CSARARATNEKLFF.

The chain is built from TRBV7-2 and TRBJ2-7; TCRdb outputs TRBD2, but without DNA this stays unchecked. The CDR3 has 13 residues. Germline CDR1 reads SGHTA; CDR2 reads FQGNSA. The CDR3 sequence: CASSLPTRYEQYF.

J is TRBJ1-1 and V is TRBV7-9; TCRdb picks TRBD1, but there is no DNA to check that call. The germline CDR1 and CDR2 sequences are SEHNR and FQNEAQ (reference sequence). CDR3 length: 14 residues. CDR3 sequence reads: CASSITGANTEAFF.

The V and J genes are TRBV9 and TRBJ2-2. Germline V lookup: CDR1 SGDLS, CDR2 YYNGEE. The CDR3 totals 13 residues. This CDR3 is CASSVQLYGELFF. Supplemented by reference TRBV9 and TRBJ2-2, the full variable domain reads DSGVTQTPKHLITATGQRVTLRCSPRSGDLSVYWYQQSLDQGLQFLIQYYNGEERAKGNILERFSAQQFPDLHSELNLSSLELGDSALYFCASSVQLYGELFFGEGSRLTVL.

The chain combines TRBV18 with TRBJ1-3; TCRdb's D call, TRBD1, is unchecked because there is no DNA. This CDR3 has 15 residues. Germline assignment: CDR1 KGHSH and CDR2 LQKENI. CDR3 protein: CASSPERQRRNTIYF. Combining the CDR3 with reference TRBV18 and TRBJ1-3 gives the whole variable domain NAGVMQNPRHLVRRRGQEARLRCSPMKGHSHVYWYRQLPEEGLKFMVYLQKENIIDESGMPKERFSAEFPKEGPSILRIQQVVRGDSAAYFCASSPERQRRNTIYFGEGSWLTVV.

This rearrangement joins TRBV20-1 to TRBJ2-7; TCRdb reports TRBD1, a call that lacks DNA to check it against. Per the germline V gene, CDR1 is DFQATT and CDR2 is SNEGSKA (reference sequence). This CDR3 contains 14 residues. CDR3 loop: CSAGHLGASYEQYF.

The chain uses TRBV7-9 and TRBJ2-2; TCRdb reports TRBD2, a call that lacks DNA to check it against. The CDR3 spans 14 residues. Germline CDR1 and CDR2: SEHNR and FQNEAQ (reference sequence). The CDR3 loop reads CASSLKSGTLELFF.

CDR3 amino acids: CASSLGAGLGTQYF. V and J are TRBV5-1 and TRBJ2-3; no DNA is available, so the TRBD1 call from TCRdb remains unchecked. CDR1 and CDR2 from the germline V gene are SGHRS and YFSETQ. This CDR3 contains 14 residues.

The chain uses TRBV11-2 and TRBJ1-1. This CDR3 is built from 15 residues. Germline lookup yields CDR1 SGHAT and CDR2 FQNNGV. The CDR3 reads CASSLEWGGGTEAFF.

The V call is TRBV12-3 or TRBV12-4, the J call TRBJ1-1. The CDR3 sequence is 12 residues long. The chain's CDR3 is CASSFLGYEAFF.

The chain recombines TRBV19 with TRBJ2-1; the D call of TRBD2 rests on TCRdb alone, since no DNA is present to check it. CDR1 is LNHDA and CDR2 is SQIVND in the germline V gene (reference sequence). CDR3 size: 15 residues. Here the CDR3 reads CASGTSSGRNNEQFF.